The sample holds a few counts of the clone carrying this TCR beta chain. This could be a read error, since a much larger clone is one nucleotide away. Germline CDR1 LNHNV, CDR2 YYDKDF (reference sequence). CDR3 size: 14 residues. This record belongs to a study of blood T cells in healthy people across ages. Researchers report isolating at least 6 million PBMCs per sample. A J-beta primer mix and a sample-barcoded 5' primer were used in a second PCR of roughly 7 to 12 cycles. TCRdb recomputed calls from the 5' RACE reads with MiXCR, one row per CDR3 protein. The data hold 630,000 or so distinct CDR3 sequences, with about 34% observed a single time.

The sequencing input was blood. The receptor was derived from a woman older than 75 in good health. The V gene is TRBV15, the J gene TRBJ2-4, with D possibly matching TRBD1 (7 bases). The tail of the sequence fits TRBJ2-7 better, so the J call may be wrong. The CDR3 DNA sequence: TGTGCCACCAGCAGAGGACAGGGAGGATACGAGCAGTACTTC. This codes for CATSRGQGGYEQYF.